Listed below are T cell receptor beta chains from one sample, sequenced in a study of graft-versus-host responses after intestinal transplantation. Here immunoSEQ multiplex PCR was the method, and the copy in TCRdb shows in-frame clones only, minus some. The table shows about 120,000 clones, with approximately 92% occurring only once. The antigens these receptors bind are not known. The starting material was unstimulated CD4+ T cells sorted from spleen or lymph node cells, obtained before intestinal transplant. The receptors shown here come from a human donor who received an intestinal transplant. Both conserved end residues are part of each CDR3. Each record gives: D gene, clone size, J gene, V gene, CDR3 protein, CDR3 DNA. The D gene is left open where the match is weak. Some rows have no size entry. The others give once, few or many, or a class for an expanded clone.

NA | NA | TRBJ1-5 | TRBV7-8 | CASSLGLLLGGNQPQHF | TGTGCCAGCAGCTTAGGACTCTTACTGGGCGGGAATCAGCCCCAGCATTTT
NA | NA | TRBJ1-1 | TRBV6-6 | CASSYSRGLGTEAFF | TGTGCCAGCAGTTACTCGAGGGGCCTGGGTACTGAAGCTTTCTTT
NA | few | TRBJ1-2 | TRBV5-4 | CASSIQGRDGYTF | TGTGCCAGCAGCATACAGGGAAGAGATGGCTACACCTTC
NA | once | TRBJ1-1 | TRBV13 | CASSLGGNTEAFF | TGTGCCAGCAGCTTAGGAGGGAACACTGAAGCTTTCTTT
NA | NA | TRBJ2-2 | TRBV10-1 | CASSESTWRSAMNTGELFF | TGCGCCAGCAGTGAGTCGACTTGGAGAAGCGCTATGAACACCGGGGAGCTGTTTTTT
NA | NA | TRBJ2-6 | TRBV5-6 | CASSLEGGIGANVLTF | TGTGCCAGCAGCTTGGAGGGGGGCATTGGGGCCAACGTCCTGACTTTC
NA | NA | TRBJ1-3 | TRBV28 | CASSLHSGNTIYF | TGTGCCAGCAGTTTACACTCTGGAAACACCATATATTTT
NA | NA | TRBJ2-7 | TRBV7-9 | CASSSGTSTTYEQYF | TGTGCCAGCAGCTCCGGGACATCTACTACCTACGAGCAGTACTTC
TRBD1 | once | TRBJ1-2 | TRBV5-4 | CAGSRDRAHGYTF | TGTGCCGGAAGCCGGGACAGGGCCCATGGCTACACCTTC
NA | NA | TRBJ1-3 | TRBV27 | CASMRYTIYF | TGTGCCAGCATGAGATACACCATATATTTT
TRBD2 | NA | TRBJ2-5 | TRBV28 | CASSSAGGGVETQYF | TGTGCCAGCAGTTCGGCGGGGGGGGGCGTTGAGACCCAGTACTTC
TRBD2 | NA | TRBJ2-1 | TRBV7-3 | CASSLGLAGGPMFF | TGTGCCAGCAGCTTAGGTCTAGCGGGAGGGCCTATGTTCTTC
TRBD1 | NA | TRBJ2-5 | TRBV5-1 | CASTHRTGTETQYF | TGCGCCAGCACCCACCGGACAGGAACGGAGACCCAGTACTTC
NA | NA | TRBJ2-2 | TRBV6-5 | CASSYVMWGAGELFF | TGTGCCAGCAGTTATGTCATGTGGGGGGCCGGGGAGCTGTTTTTT
NA | NA | TRBJ2-6 | TRBV6-6 | CASSYSGGANVLTF | TGTGCCAGCAGTTACTCCGGAGGGGCCAACGTCCTGACTTTC
NA | NA | TRBJ2-7 | TRBV28 | CASKGGGTTGYEQYF | TGTGCCAGCAAAGGGGGGGGGACAACTGGCTACGAGCAGTACTTC
NA | NA | TRBJ2-2 | TRBV6-5 | CASSAGANTGELFF | TGTGCCAGCAGTGCAGGGGCGAACACCGGGGAGCTGTTTTTT
NA | NA | TRBJ1-2 | TRBV9 | CASSVEWWDLAVF | TGTGCCAGCAGCGTAGAGTGGTGGGACCTTGCCGTCTTC
NA | NA | TRBJ1-1 | TRBV18 | CASSRTTAGFTEAFF | TGTGCCAGCTCACGAACCACGGCGGGTTTCACTGAAGCTTTCTTT
NA | NA | TRBJ2-3 | TRBV18 | CASTRPNPAPDTQYF | TGTGCCAGCACTAGACCCAATCCAGCCCCAGATACGCAGTATTTT
NA | NA | TRBJ2-1 | TRBV11-1 | CASSLPPNNEQFF | TGTGCCAGCAGCTTACCCCCTAATAATGAGCAGTTCTTC
NA | NA | TRBJ2-2 | TRBV25-1 | CASSSRVGTGELFF | TGTGCCAGCTCTTCCCGGGTTGGTACCGGGGAGCTGTTTTTT